The 30 T cell receptor beta chains below all came from one sample that was sequenced in a study of T cells in Graves' hyperthyroidism and ophthalmopathy. Using RNA transcripts as the source, TCR beta CDR3 regions were amplified. The HTBI set primed first-round TCR CDR3 RT-PCR. TCRdb re-called the multiplex PCR reads with MiXCR, one entry per CDR3 protein. The sample has about 360,000 distinct CDR3 sequences, 20% to 25% seen once. Sequencing was performed on blood. These receptors all stem from a man aged 50-59 years with Graves' hyperthyroidism.

This clonotype has a count of ten or more. The chain uses TRBV20-1 and TRBJ2-5; D is uncertain. Germline V gene sequence: CDR1 DFQATT, CDR2 SNEGSKA (reference sequence). The V gene lost 3 bases and the J gene lost 2 bases, with 10 bases spanning the gap. The CDR3 runs to 13 residues. The CDR3 loop is CSASAEDQETQYF. The CDR3 DNA follows: TGCAGTGCTAGTGCGGAAGATCAAGAGACCCAGTACTTC.

This clonotype was detected ten times or more. The chain is built from TRBV6-1 and TRBJ2-3; D is undetermined. In germline, CDR1 is MNHNS, CDR2 SASEGT. V was trimmed by 7 bases and J by 3 bases, leaving 17 bases between them. The CDR3 has 15 amino acids. The CDR3 DNA is TGTGCCAGCATAAAGGATCACAGTCGAACAGATACGCAGTATTTT. Translating it yields CASIKDHSRTDTQYF.

This clonotype was seen many times. This chain links TRBV30 with TRBJ2-1; no definite D call. Trimming removed 5 bases from V and 0 bases from J, with 5 bases in between. The CDR3 contains 12 residues. Germline assignment: CDR1 GTSNPN and CDR2 SVGIG (reference sequence). CDR3 nucleotides: TGTGCCTGGGCAAGCTCCTACAATGAGCAGTTCTTC. This gives the protein CAWASSYNEQFF.

Only a few counts were recorded for this clonotype. CDR3 region: CASSPGEKYEQYF. As DNA, the CDR3 is TGTGCCAGCAGCCCTGGAGAGAAGTACGAGCAGTACTTC. The rearrangement links TRBV6-1 to TRBJ2-7; D uncertain. The CDR3 contains 13 residues. Deletions cut 6 bases from V and 4 bases from J, with 13 bases between. Germline assignment: CDR1 MNHNS and CDR2 SASEGT.

This clonotype was found a few times. V and J are TRBV19 and TRBJ2-5; 7 bases line up with TRBD2. In germline, CDR1 is LNHDA, CDR2 SQIVND (reference sequence). The CDR3 sequence is 15 residues long. Unmatched junction bases numbered 7, after V lost 1 base and J lost 5 bases. CDR3 region: CASSIASGKAETQYF. DNA of the CDR3: TGTGCCAGTAGTATAGCCAGCGGGAAGGCGGAGACCCAGTACTTC.

The rearrangement links TRBV18 to TRBJ1-1; 8 bases match TRBD1. The trim removed 2 bases at V and 8 bases at J, leaving 4 bases unmatched. Germline-derived CDR1 and CDR2 are KGHSH and LQKENI. The CDR3 sequence is 13 residues long. DNA of the CDR3: TGTGCCAGCTCACCAGGACAGGGTCAAGAAGCTTTCTTT. Its protein product is CASSPGQGQEAFF.

J is TRBJ1-4 and V is TRBV6-1; D unclear. Trimming left V 7 bases short and J 8 bases short, with 8 bases between. Per the germline V gene, CDR1 is MNHNS and CDR2 is SASEGT. This CDR3 has 11 amino acids. The CDR3 spells CASTLKEKLFF. The CDR3 DNA reads TGTGCCAGCACCCTCAAGGAAAAACTGTTTTTT.

This clonotype turned up a few times. This chain links TRBV27 with TRBJ2-7; 8 bases match TRBD2. CDR3 length equals 15 residues. V lost 6 bases to trimming and J lost 0 bases; unmatched junction nucleotides: 7. Germline loops: CDR1 MNHEY, CDR2 SMNVEV (reference sequence). The CDR3 sequence: CASSAAGGHSYEQYF. The CDR3 coding sequence is TGTGCCAGCAGCGCCGCGGGAGGCCACTCCTACGAGCAGTACTTC.

The chain combines TRBV12-3 or TRBV12-4 with TRBJ1-4; D is uncertain. This CDR3 is 15 amino acids long. Between the trimmed V and J ends, which lost 0 bases and 5 bases, there was a span of 10 bases. The CDR3 DNA follows: TGTGCCAGCAGTTTAGCCGGTGAGACGAATGAAAAACTGTTTTTT. Residues: CASSLAGETNEKLFF.

This clonotype was detected ten times or more. The chain recombines TRBV20-1 with TRBJ1-1, with unresolved D. In germline, CDR1 is DFQATT, CDR2 SNEGSKA (reference sequence). This CDR3 has 14 residues. Trimming took 0 bases from V and 6 from J, leaving 14 bases between them. CDR3 amino acids: CSARDHVLGSEAFF. CDR3 in DNA: TGCAGTGCTAGAGATCATGTCTTGGGTTCTGAAGCTTTCTTT.

There are a few counts of this clonotype. CDR3 bases: TGTGCCAGCAGCCCGTCTAGCGGGACCACAGATACGCAGTATTTT. Translated: CASSPSSGTTDTQYF. The V call is TRBV13, the J call TRBJ2-3, with 9 bases identical to TRBD2. This CDR3 has 15 residues. The ends lost 5 bases at V and 2 bases at J; junction bases unmatched: 5. Germline-derived CDR1 and CDR2 are PRHDT and FYEKMQ (reference sequence).

This chain connects TRBV5-5 to TRBJ1-2; 10 bases map to TRBD1. The CDR3 covers 14 residues. The V gene's germline CDR1 is SGHKS and CDR2 YYEKEE (reference sequence). The J segment lost 5 bases and the V segment lost 4 bases, leaving 5 bases of the junction unmatched. The CDR3 loop is CASSLDRGEYGYTF. DNA of the CDR3: TGTGCCAGCAGCCTGGACAGGGGGGAATATGGCTACACCTTC. The variable domain in full, with the rest retrieved from reference TRBV5-5 and TRBJ1-2, is DAGVTQSPTHLIKTRGQQVTLRCSPISGHKSVSWYQQVLGQGPQFIFQYYEKEERGRGNFPDRFSARQFPNYSSELNVNALLLGDSALYLCASSLDRGEYGYTFGSGTRLTVV.

The J gene is TRBJ2-7, the V gene TRBV13; TRBD1 matches 8 bases. This CDR3 is built from 15 residues. The V and J ends lost 1 base and 2 bases, in that order; junction bases with no gene match: 4. The germline V gene has CDR1 PRHDT and CDR2 FYEKMQ (reference sequence). The CDR3 spells CASSLVGQVTYEQYF. The DNA of the CDR3 is TGTGCCAGCAGCTTAGTGGGACAGGTCACCTACGAGCAGTACTTC.

The chain employs TRBV18 and TRBJ1-1, with 8 bases lining up with TRBD1. The CDR3 consists of 15 residues. Germline V CDR1 and CDR2: KGHSH, LQKENI. The trim removed 2 bases at V and 4 bases at J, leaving 6 bases unmatched. CDR3 protein: CASSPTGQGGTEAFF. The CDR3, as DNA: TGTGCCAGCTCACCAACCGGACAGGGCGGCACTGAAGCTTTCTTT.

In this sample, this clonotype turned up a few times. V usage is TRBV15 and J usage is TRBJ2-4; 12 bases align to TRBD1. CDR1 LNHNV and CDR2 YYDKDF come from the germline V gene (reference sequence). The CDR3 loop spans 21 amino acids. V lost 0 bases, J lost 1 base, and 13 bases stayed unmatched. In DNA, the CDR3 is TGTGCCACCAGCAGAGACCGCCCGGGACAGGGGGCGGTACGGGCCAAAAACATTCAGTACTTC. Residues: CATSRDRPGQGAVRAKNIQYF.

This chain joins TRBV5-1 and TRBJ1-2; 8 bases align to TRBD1. The CDR3 length is 12 residues. The V gene's germline CDR1 is SGHRS and CDR2 YFSETQ. V trimming: 4 bases; J trimming: 8 bases; junction bases outside the gene matches: 4. CDR3 sequence reads: CASSTGTGGYTF. The CDR3 coding sequence is TGCGCCAGCAGCACCGGGACAGGAGGCTACACCTTC.

V gene TRBV7-6 combines with J gene TRBJ2-7; perhaps TRBD1 as D (5 bases). V lost 5 bases to trimming and J lost 0 bases, with 14 bases between them. The CDR3 extends over 15 amino acids. The germline V gene has CDR1 SGHVS and CDR2 FNYEAQ. The chain's CDR3 is CASSPTRQSSYEQYF. In DNA, the CDR3 is TGTGCCAGCAGCCCTACCCGACAGAGCTCCTACGAGCAGTACTTC.

The chain carries TRBV29-1 and TRBJ1-2, with no clear D. V was shortened by 4 bases and J by 5 bases, with 11 bases between the two germline ends. This CDR3 contains 12 residues. In germline, CDR1 is SQVTM, CDR2 ANQGSEA. The CDR3 nucleotides read TGCAGCGTTGCGACTCTTAGGTATGGCTACACCTTC. This codes for CSVATLRYGYTF.

This clonotype appeared a few times. The chain is built from TRBV10-3 and TRBJ2-7; 10 bases agree with TRBD2. Germline V gene data show CDR1 as ENHRY and CDR2 as SYGVKD. With V trimmed by 10 bases and J by 2 bases, 5 bases remained unmatched. The CDR3 covers 13 residues. The CDR3 is CASGLAEAYEQYF. For the CDR3, the DNA is TGTGCCAGCGGACTAGCGGAGGCCTACGAGCAGTACTTC.

This clonotype appeared a few times. This chain connects TRBV7-2 to TRBJ2-2; perhaps TRBD2 as D (5 bases). The J call is in doubt because the DNA end fits TRBJ2-3 better. The CDR3 is made up of 11 amino acids. Per germline, CDR1 SGHTA and CDR2 FQGNSA. In DNA, the CDR3 is TGTGCCAGCAGCCCGCCCGGGGAGCAGTATTTT. It specifies CASSPPGEQYF.

This clonotype showed up just a few times. The CDR3 loop reads CAISTQGDQPQHF. As DNA, the CDR3 is TGTGCCATCAGTACCCAGGGGGATCAGCCCCAGCATTTT. The chain combines TRBV10-3 with TRBJ1-5, with TRBD1 matching over 7 bases. V shed 5 bases, J shed 5 bases, and the junction held 3 bases outside the gene matches. Germline CDR1 ENHRY, CDR2 SYGVKD. The CDR3 runs 13 residues.

This clonotype has a handful of counts. The rearrangement joins TRBV11-3 to TRBJ2-6; possibly TRBD2 for D (5 bases). V dropped 0 bases and J dropped 1 base, with 10 bases sitting between them. The CDR3 covers 17 residues. Germline CDR1 and CDR2: SGHNT and YENEEA. Here the CDR3 DNA reads TGTGCCAGCAGCTTAGATCGAGGAGGATCTGGGGCCAACGTCCTGACTTTC. Its translation: CASSLDRGGSGANVLTF.

This clonotype was picked up many times. This rearrangement joins TRBV7-3 to TRBJ2-7; TRBD2 agrees at 7 bases. The CDR3 is 15 amino acids. The V segment lost 1 base and the J segment 2 bases; nucleotides outside the gene matches: 5. Germline CDR1 is SGHTA and CDR2 is FQGTGA. DNA for the CDR3: TGTGCCAGCAGCTTAAGGGCTAGCGGCCCCTACGAGCAGTACTTC. It encodes CASSLRASGPYEQYF.

CDR3 amino acids: CASSFEGHNNSPLHF. The CDR3 bases are TGTGCCAGCAGCTTCGAGGGACACAATAATTCACCCCTCCACTTT. The chain joins TRBV5-5 to TRBJ1-6, with TRBD1 as a possible D gene (6 bases). Germline V gives CDR1 SGHKS, CDR2 YYEKEE (reference sequence). V lost 2 bases and J 5 bases, leaving 11 bases between the germline ends. This CDR3 is 15 amino acids long.

There are a few counts of this clonotype. Since a much larger clone is just one base distant, this may be a read error. The chain has TRBV11-2 and TRBJ1-1, with D possibly matching TRBD1 (6 bases). This CDR3 region has 14 residues. From germline, CDR1 is SGHAT and CDR2 FQNNGV. CDR3 sequence reads: CASSLSGGQTEGFF. The DNA for the CDR3 is TGTGCCAGCAGCTTATCTGGGGGACAAACTGAAGGTTTCTTT.

This clonotype was recorded many times. The chain recombines TRBV27 with TRBJ2-1; TRBD2 agrees at 11 bases. The CDR3 sequence is 14 residues long. The junction had 6 bases not matched to a gene; V was cut back by 6 bases and J by 8 bases. Germline V gives CDR1 MNHEY, CDR2 SMNVEV (reference sequence). CDR3 protein: CASSVAGGPYEQFF. The CDR3 nucleotides are TGTGCCAGCAGCGTAGCGGGAGGGCCCTATGAGCAGTTCTTC.

As regards this clonotype: A much larger clone lies one base from this, so it may be a read error. The chain joins TRBV28 to TRBJ2-7, with D perhaps given as TRBD1 or TRBD2 (6 bases each). The V gene lost 6 bases and the J gene lost 3 bases, with 15 bases spanning the gap. Germline CDR1 is MDHEN and CDR2 is SYDVKM. The CDR3 has 14 residues. For the CDR3, the DNA is TGTGCCAGCAGGACGATAGGGGGGAGCTACGAGCAGTACTTC. Translating gives CASRTIGGSYEQYF.

The rearrangement uses TRBV28 and TRBJ1-5; D possibly corresponds to TRBD1 (5 bases). Germline-derived CDR1 and CDR2 are MDHEN and SYDVKM. CDR3 length: 16 residues. Trimming removed 7 bases from V and 1 base from J, with 17 bases in between. The DNA of the CDR3 is TGTGCCAGCACCCCCCGGGGAGGGGAGAGCAATCAGCCCCAGCATTTT. Amino acids: CASTPRGGESNQPQHF.

At least ten counts were recorded for this clonotype. The gene calls are TRBV30 and TRBJ2-7; D is unclear. From germline, CDR1 is GTSNPN and CDR2 SVGIG (reference sequence). CDR3 length equals 11 residues. Trimming stripped 4 bases from V and 2 bases from J, with 6 bases between. The DNA for the CDR3 is TGTGCCTGGACTCAAGCCTACGAGCAGTACTTC. It codes for CAWTQAYEQYF.

This clonotype was seen more than once but under ten times. The chain is built from TRBV20-1 and TRBJ2-5; no firm D call. Germline V lookup: CDR1 DFQATT, CDR2 SNEGSKA (reference sequence). The CDR3 contains 15 residues. V was shortened by 1 base and J by 4 bases, with 16 bases between the two germline ends. CDR3 coding DNA: TGCAGTGCTAGAGCACTGACTCTTCCCTCAGAGACCCAGTACTTC. Amino acid sequence: CSARALTLPSETQYF.